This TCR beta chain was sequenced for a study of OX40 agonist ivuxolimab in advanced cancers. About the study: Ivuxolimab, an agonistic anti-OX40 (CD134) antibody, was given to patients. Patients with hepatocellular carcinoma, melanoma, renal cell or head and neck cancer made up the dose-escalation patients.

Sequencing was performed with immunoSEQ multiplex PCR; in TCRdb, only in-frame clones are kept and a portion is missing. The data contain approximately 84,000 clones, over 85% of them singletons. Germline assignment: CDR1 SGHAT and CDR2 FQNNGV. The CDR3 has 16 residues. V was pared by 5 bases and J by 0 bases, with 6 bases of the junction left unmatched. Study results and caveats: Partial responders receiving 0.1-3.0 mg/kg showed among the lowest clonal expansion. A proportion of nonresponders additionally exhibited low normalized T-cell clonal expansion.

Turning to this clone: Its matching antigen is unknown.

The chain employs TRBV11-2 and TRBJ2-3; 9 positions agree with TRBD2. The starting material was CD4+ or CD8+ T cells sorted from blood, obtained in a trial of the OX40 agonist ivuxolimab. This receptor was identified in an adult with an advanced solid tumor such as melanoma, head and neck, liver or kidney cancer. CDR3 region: CASSPRLAVSTDTQYF. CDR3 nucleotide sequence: TGTGCCAGCAGCCCGCGACTAGCGGTTAGCACAGATACGCAGTATTTT.